This TCR beta chain stems from a study of beta chain features in type 1 diabetes. Since all of the isolated RNA was reverse transcribed, expressed TCRB transcripts were what got sequenced. The assay was immunoSEQ multiplex PCR, and TCRdb's table has in-frame clones only and misses some. The profile shows hundreds of thousands of clones, around 9.9% of them singletons. This CDR3 contains 12 residues. Germline CDR1 is KGHSH and CDR2 is LQKENI. V was shortened by 3 bases and J by 4 bases, with 3 bases between the two germline ends. The sample holds a few counts of this clone. The target antigen is unknown. Regarding the study as a whole: All four CD4+ subsets of Type 1 diabetes patients contained TCRB CDR3s that were moderately but significantly shorter.

This receptor was identified in a young man with type 1 diabetes. The source material was naive CD4+ T cells from blood. The chain employs TRBV18 and TRBJ2-2; D remains ambiguous. This CDR3 is CASSPATGELFF. The CDR3, as DNA: TGTGCCAGCTCACCGGCCACCGGGGAGCTGTTTTTT.